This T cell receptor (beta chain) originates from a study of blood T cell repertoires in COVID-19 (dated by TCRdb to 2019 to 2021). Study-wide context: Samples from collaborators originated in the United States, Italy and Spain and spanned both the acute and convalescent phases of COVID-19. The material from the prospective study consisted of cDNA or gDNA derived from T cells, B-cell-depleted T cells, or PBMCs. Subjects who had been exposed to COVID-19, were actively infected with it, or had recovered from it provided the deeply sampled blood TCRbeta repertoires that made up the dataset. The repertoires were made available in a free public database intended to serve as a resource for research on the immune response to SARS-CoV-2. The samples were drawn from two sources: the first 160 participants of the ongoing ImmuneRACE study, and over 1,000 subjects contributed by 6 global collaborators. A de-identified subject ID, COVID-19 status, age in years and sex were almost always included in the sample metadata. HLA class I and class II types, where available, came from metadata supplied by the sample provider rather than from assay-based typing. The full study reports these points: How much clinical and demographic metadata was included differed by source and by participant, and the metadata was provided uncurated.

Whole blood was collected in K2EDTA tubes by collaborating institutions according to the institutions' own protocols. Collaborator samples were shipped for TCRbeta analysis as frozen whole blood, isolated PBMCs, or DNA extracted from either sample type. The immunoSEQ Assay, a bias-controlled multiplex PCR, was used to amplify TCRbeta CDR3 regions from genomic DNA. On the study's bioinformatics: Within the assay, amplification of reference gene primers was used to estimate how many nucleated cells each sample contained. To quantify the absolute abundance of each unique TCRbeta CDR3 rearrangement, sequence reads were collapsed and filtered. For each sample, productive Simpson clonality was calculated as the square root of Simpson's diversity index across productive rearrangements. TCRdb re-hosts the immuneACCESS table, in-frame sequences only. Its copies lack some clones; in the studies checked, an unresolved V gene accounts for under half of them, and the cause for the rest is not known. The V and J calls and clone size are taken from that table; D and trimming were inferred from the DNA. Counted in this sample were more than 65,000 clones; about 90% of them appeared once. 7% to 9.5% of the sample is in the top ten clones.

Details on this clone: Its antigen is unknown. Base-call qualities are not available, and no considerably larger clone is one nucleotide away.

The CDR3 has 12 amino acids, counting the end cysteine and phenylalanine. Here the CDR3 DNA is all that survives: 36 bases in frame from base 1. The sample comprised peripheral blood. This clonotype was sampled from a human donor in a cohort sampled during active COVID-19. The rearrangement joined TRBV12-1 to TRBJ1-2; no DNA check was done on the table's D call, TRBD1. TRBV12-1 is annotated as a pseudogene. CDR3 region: CASSFPRGGYTF. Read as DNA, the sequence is TGTGCCAGCAGCTTTCCCAGGGGTGGCTACACCTTC.